This T cell receptor beta chain was identified in a study of blood T cell repertoires in COVID-19 (dated by TCRdb to about 2020). About the investigation overall: Samples covering the acute and convalescent phases of COVID-19 were provided by collaborators in the United States, Italy and Spain. The material from the prospective study consisted of cDNA or gDNA derived from T cells, B-cell-depleted T cells, or PBMCs. Subjects who had been exposed to COVID-19, were actively infected with it, or had recovered from it provided the deeply sampled blood TCRbeta repertoires that made up the dataset. A freely available public database, intended as a resource for researchers studying the immune response to SARS-CoV-2, is where the repertoires were released. Samples were obtained from the ongoing ImmuneRACE study (first 160 participants) and from 1,200 or so subjects provided by 6 global collaborators. The sample metadata nearly always contained a de-identified subject ID, COVID-19 status, age in years and sex. HLA class I and class II types, where available, came from metadata supplied by the sample provider rather than from assay-based typing.

Results the study describes overall, beyond this receptor: The amount of clinical and demographic metadata varied by source and participant and was provided uncurated.

Participants in the prospective study were aged roughly 18 to 90 years, lived in under 30 United States geographic areas, and enrolled through a virtual design. In the prospective study, participants were assigned to cohorts based on the clinical history participants reported in a screening survey and a study questionnaire. Exposed participants had been in contact, within 2 weeks of entering the study, with a person who had a PCR-confirmed or clinician-diagnosed case of COVID-19. In the prospective study, mobile phlebotomists collected whole blood, serum and a nasopharyngeal or oropharyngeal swab from each participant. Additional blood draws and questionnaires over an approximately 2-month period could optionally be provided by prospective study participants. Before DNA extraction, prospective study blood samples were shipped either frozen or at room temperature. Note on this clone: The antigen it binds to is not known. The sample holds no much larger clone one base away, and base qualities are not on file.

The CDR3 runs 20 residues from the cysteine to the phenylalanine. Left in the record is the CDR3 DNA by itself, 60 bases read in frame from the first base. Clipping removes 0 bases from V and 2 bases from J, with 15 as the unmatched junction base count. According to the germline V gene, CDR1 reads MGHRA and CDR2 reads YSYEKL. The immunoSEQ Assay, a bias-controlled multiplex PCR, was used to amplify TCRbeta CDR3 regions from genomic DNA. The original methods were these. Nucleated cell counts per sample were estimated from amplification of reference gene primers within the assay. To quantify the absolute abundance of each unique TCRbeta CDR3 rearrangement, sequence reads were collapsed and filtered. For each sample, productive Simpson clonality was calculated by taking the square root of Simpson's diversity index across productive rearrangements. The clones in this table, taken by TCRdb from immuneACCESS, are in-frame only. Not every clone is retained; where verified, under half of the shortfall comes from an unresolved V gene, and the cause of the rest is unknown. That table is the source of V, J and clone size, and D and trimming were worked out from the DNA. In this sample the table shows roughly 400,000 clones, approximately 91% of which occur a single time. Less than 1.5% of the sample goes to the ten largest clones.

Sequencing input: PBMCs or T cells enriched from blood (not recorded which). The chain is encoded by TRBV4-1 joined to TRBJ2-5; 10 bases in between match TRBD2. The clonotype was recovered from a woman under 30 who had been exposed to COVID-19. The CDR3 reads as follows: CASSQEEASGRERKQETQYF. DNA sequence: TGCGCCAGCAGCCAAGAAGAGGCTAGCGGGAGAGAAAGGAAGCAAGAGACCCAGTACTTC.